This paragraph reports one TCR beta chain. What this receptor recognizes is not known. Per-base quality was not reported, and no clone a single base away is much larger than it. The sample comes from a study of blood T cell repertoires in COVID-19 (TCRdb year 2020). At the level of the whole study: Recovered participants in ImmuneRACE Cohort 3 were defined by two consecutive negative NP/OP PCR tests, clearance by a healthcare professional, or resolution of symptoms. Samples covering the acute and convalescent phases of COVID-19 were provided by collaborators in the United States, Italy and Spain. The prospective study material was composed of cDNA or gDNA derived from T cells, B-cell-depleted T cells, or PBMCs. The dataset comprised deeply sampled blood TCRbeta repertoires from subjects exposed to, actively infected with, or recovered from COVID-19. The repertoires were released in a freely available public database meant as a resource for research on the immune response to SARS-CoV-2. Samples came from the ongoing ImmuneRACE study (first 160 participants) plus 1,254 subjects from 6 global collaborators. Sample metadata almost always included a de-identified subject ID, COVID-19 status, age in years and sex. Where available, HLA class I and class II types were taken from metadata supplied by the sample provider and were not determined by assay-based typing.

Findings and caveats that apply to the study as a whole: The quantity of clinical and demographic metadata differed by source and by participant and was supplied without curation.

From the germline V gene (reference sequence), CDR1 is LNHDA and CDR2 is SQIVND. The trim is 8 bases for V and 4 bases for J, with a gap of 18 bases between the germline ends. The CDR3 runs 14 amino acids, cysteine and phenylalanine included. The CDR3 DNA has 42 bases and is translated from base 1. The immunoSEQ Assay, a bias-controlled multiplex PCR, was used to amplify TCRbeta CDR3 regions from genomic DNA. Per the original workflow: Within the assay, amplification of reference gene primers was used to estimate how many nucleated cells each sample contained. Sequence reads were collapsed and filtered to measure the absolute abundance of every unique TCRbeta CDR3 rearrangement. For each sample, productive Simpson clonality was calculated as the square root of Simpson's diversity index across productive rearrangements. This immuneACCESS table, as held by TCRdb, lists in-frame sequences with V and J called but not all clones. Of the missing ones, under half trace to an unresolved V gene in checked studies; the others have no known cause. The V and J calls and the clone size are those of that table, but D and trimming were determined from the DNA. For this sample there are approximately 170,000 clones; 79% appear just once. The ten top clones hold roughly 19% of the sample.

In the prospective study, participants were about 18 to 90 years old, resided in about two dozen geographic areas of the United States, and were enrolled through a virtual design. To assign participants to cohorts, the prospective study relied on clinical history that participants themselves reported in a screening survey and a study questionnaire. In the prospective study, whole blood, serum and a nasopharyngeal or oropharyngeal swab were collected from each participant by mobile phlebotomists. Over an approximately two-month period, participants in the prospective study had the option of providing additional blood draws and questionnaires. Before DNA extraction, prospective study blood samples were shipped either frozen or at room temperature.

The sample was PBMCs or T cells enriched from blood (not recorded which). The rearranged chain carries TRBV19 and TRBJ2-7; perhaps TRBD1 is the D gene, with 7 bases matching. The clonotype comes from a woman aged 65 to 85 in a cohort exposed to, infected with or recovered from COVID-19 (not recorded which). The DNA sequence is TGTGCCAGTGCGGCCAGGGGGGACAGTTACGAGCAGTACTTC. This yields the protein CASAARGDSYEQYF.